The source of this TCR beta chain is a study of blood T cell repertoires in COVID-19 (dated by TCRdb to about 2020). As for the study more broadly: Collaborator samples came from the United States, Italy and Spain and covered acute and convalescent phases of COVID-19. Where HLA class I and class II types were available, the types were taken from metadata supplied by the sample provider, not from assay-based typing. The samples were drawn from the first 160 participants of the ongoing ImmuneRACE study and from over 950 subjects provided by 6 global collaborators. A freely available public database, intended as a resource for researchers studying the immune response to SARS-CoV-2, is where the repertoires were released. The dataset comprised deeply sampled blood TCRbeta repertoires from subjects exposed to, actively infected with, or recovered from COVID-19. The material from the prospective study consisted of cDNA or gDNA derived from T cells, B-cell-depleted T cells, or PBMCs. The sample metadata nearly always contained a de-identified subject ID, COVID-19 status, age in years and sex. The paper as a whole reports these results and caveats: The quantity of clinical and demographic metadata differed by source and by participant and was supplied without curation.

Measured from the cysteine to the phenylalanine, the CDR3 is 15 residues long. Left in the record is the CDR3 DNA by itself, 45 bases read in frame from the first base. CDR1 LGHDT and CDR2 YNNKEL were looked up in the germline V gene (reference sequence). The germline ends are 10 bases apart after V is trimmed by 2 bases and J by 2 bases. Whole blood was collected in K2EDTA tubes by collaborating institutions according to the institutions' own protocols. For TCRbeta analysis, collaborator samples were shipped as frozen whole blood, as isolated PBMCs, or as DNA extracted from either sample type. This clone was found a few times. The target of this receptor is not known. Base qualities are not at hand, and no much larger clone is one base apart. TCRbeta CDR3 regions were amplified from genomic DNA using the immunoSEQ Assay, a bias-controlled multiplex PCR. The authors processed their data as follows. Nucleated cell counts per sample were estimated from amplification of reference gene primers within the assay. To quantify the absolute abundance of each unique TCRbeta CDR3 rearrangement, sequence reads were collapsed and filtered. Productive Simpson clonality was computed per sample as the square root of Simpson's diversity index over productive rearrangements. TCRdb carries this immuneACCESS record with in-frame sequences only. Its versions omit some clonotypes, under half of them owing to an unresolved V gene in the studies checked, with the rest unexplained. Clonal size and the V and J genes are those of that table, whereas D and trimming came from the DNA. Across this sample there are more than 110,000 clones, with 80% to 85% seen only once. The top ten hold 4% of the sample.

Sequencing used peripheral blood. The V and J genes are TRBV3-1 (or the pseudogene TRBV3-2) and TRBJ2-1; no D gene call is confident. The TCR comes from a woman aged 55-70 years with acute or convalescent COVID-19. The nucleotides are TGTGCCAGCAGCCAAAGGCGGCACACCTACAATGAGCAGTTCTTC. It codes for CASSQRRHTYNEQFF.